These 24 T cell receptor beta chains were all obtained from the same sample, sequenced in a study of T cell responses to AZD1222 COVID-19 vaccine. Only in-frame clones appear in the TCRdb table, and some are missing; sequencing was by immunoSEQ multiplex PCR. This table has about 220,000 clones, about 92% appearing once. The sample here was peripheral blood, taken on day 0 of MenACWY control vaccination. The source is an adult in good health.

The rearrangement joins TRBV6-5 to TRBJ2-2, with a tentative D call TRBD2 (5 bases). Per germline, CDR1 MNHEY and CDR2 SVGAGI. V lost 5 bases to trimming and J lost 3 bases, with 13 bases between them. This CDR3 has 15 amino acids. This CDR3 reads CASSPPGFDTGELFF. The CDR3 DNA follows: TGTGCCAGCAGTCCCCCGGGGTTCGACACCGGGGAGCTGTTTTTT.

This chain connects TRBV29-1 to TRBJ1-1; D uncertain. Germline V CDR1 and CDR2: SQVTM, ANQGSEA. CDR3 length: 13 residues. Trimming stripped 6 bases from V and 6 bases from J, with 17 bases between. The CDR3 is CSVGRHSLAEAFF. CDR3 DNA: TGCAGCGTGGGGAGGCACTCTTTGGCTGAAGCTTTCTTT.

The chain couples TRBV6-2 or TRBV6-3 to TRBJ2-5; D gene uncertain. The CDR3 has 14 amino acids. Per the germline V gene, CDR1 is MNHEY and CDR2 is SVGEGT. The V end was cut by 0 bases, the J end by 4 bases, with 9 bases between. The CDR3, as DNA: TGTGCCAGCAGTTACTCGGGGTACGGAGAGACCCAGTACTTC. Protein sequence: CASSYSGYGETQYF.

This chain links TRBV29-1 with TRBJ1-5; no reliable D call. Germline assignment: CDR1 SQVTM and CDR2 ANQGSEA. The CDR3 spans 12 residues. V lost 4 bases and J lost 4, with 8 bases in between. The chain's CDR3 is CSVAGGNQPQHF. The CDR3, as DNA: TGCAGCGTTGCAGGCGGTAATCAGCCCCAGCATTTT.

The chain uses TRBV19 and TRBJ1-2; tentative D call: TRBD1 (5 bases). Germline V lookup: CDR1 LNHDA, CDR2 SQIVND (reference sequence). V was shortened by 5 bases and J by 5 bases, with 18 bases between the two germline ends. This CDR3 comprises 15 residues. The CDR3 loop reads CASSSGTGKTYGYTF. The CDR3, as DNA: TGTGCCAGTAGTTCCGGGACGGGGAAAACGTATGGCTACACCTTC.

This rearrangement joins TRBV4-1 to TRBJ2-7, with a possible D match to TRBD1 (6 bases). Deletions cut 3 bases from V and 6 bases from J, with 18 bases between. The CDR3 extends over 15 amino acids. Germline V CDR1 and CDR2: MGHRA, YSYEKL. The CDR3 DNA reads TGCGCCAGCAGCCAGGCCGGGACATCCTTAGGCGAGCAGTACTTC. The encoded protein is CASSQAGTSLGEQYF.

The CDR3 DNA follows: TGTGCCAGCAGCACGACAGGGAACACTGAAGCTTTCTTT. It codes for CASSTTGNTEAFF. The chain recombines TRBV7-3 with TRBJ1-1, with D perhaps matching TRBD1 (6 bases). Between the trimmed V and J ends, which lost 5 bases and 1 base, there was a span of 8 bases. This CDR3 spans 13 amino acids. Germline V gene sequence: CDR1 SGHTA, CDR2 FQGTGA.

The CDR3 coding sequence is TGTGCCTATCGGGCCCCTCAGAACACTGAAGCTTTCTTT. Its protein is CAYRAPQNTEAFF. The chain uses TRBV6-6 and TRBJ1-1; D is undetermined. Trimming stripped 11 bases from V and 1 base from J, with 14 bases between. This CDR3 has 13 amino acids. Germline assignment: CDR1 MNHNY and CDR2 SVGAGI (reference sequence).

The gene calls are TRBV5-1 and TRBJ2-3; 8 bases match TRBD1. V lost 4 bases, J lost 1 base, and 8 bases stayed unmatched. In germline, CDR1 is SGHRS, CDR2 YFSETQ. The CDR3 has 16 residues. The CDR3 sequence: CASSPRTGPGTDTQYF. DNA of the CDR3: TGCGCCAGCAGCCCCAGGACAGGGCCTGGCACAGATACGCAGTATTTT.

This clone was detected a few times. The rearrangement links TRBV24-1 to TRBJ1-2, with D possibly being TRBD1 (5 bases). This CDR3 is 19 amino acids long. Trimming removed 5 bases at V and 2 bases at J, with 26 bases between. CDR1 and CDR2 from the germline V gene are KGHDR and SFDVKD. In DNA form, the CDR3 reads TGTGCCACCAGTGCCCTATACCCCAGGGCGCCTCAGATAAACTATGGCTACACCTTC. Protein product: CATSALYPRAPQINYGYTF.

This chain connects TRBV29-1 to TRBJ1-2; D might be TRBD1 (5 bases). The CDR3 has 14 amino acids. Germline CDR1 and CDR2: SQVTM and ANQGSEA. V was cut by 4 bases and J by 6 bases, with 18 bases left in between. Written as DNA, the CDR3 is TGCAGCGTTGTCGTGGTAGGGGCTGTCGATGGCTACACCTTC. Protein: CSVVVVGAVDGYTF.

This clone was found once. In DNA form, the CDR3 reads TGTGCCAGCAGCGCGACAGGAGGAGATACGCAGTATTTT. Protein: CASSATGGDTQYF. The chain combines TRBV9 with TRBJ2-3, with D possibly TRBD1 on 6 matching bases. Germline V gives CDR1 SGDLS, CDR2 YYNGEE. The CDR3 consists of 13 residues. V was shortened by 3 bases and J by 5 bases, with 10 bases between the two germline ends.

The rearrangement uses TRBV19 and TRBJ1-5; 9 bases match TRBD1. V gave up 5 bases and J gave up 3 bases; unmatched junction bases: 5. Germline loops: CDR1 LNHDA, CDR2 SQIVND (reference sequence). The CDR3 is made up of 15 amino acids. Here the CDR3 reads CASSPRTGVNQPQHF. The CDR3 DNA is TGTGCCAGTAGTCCGAGGACAGGGGTCAATCAGCCCCAGCATTTT.

The chain couples TRBV15 to TRBJ1-4, with D uncertain. The V and J ends lost 1 base and 0 bases respectively, with 9 bases between them. The CDR3 is 16 amino acids. Germline CDR1 reads LNHNV; CDR2 reads YYDKDF (reference sequence). The CDR3 sequence: CATSRVLSPTNEKLFF. CDR3 DNA sequence: TGTGCCACCAGCAGAGTACTAAGTCCAACTAATGAAAAACTGTTTTTT.

This chain connects TRBV19 to TRBJ1-2; D possibly corresponds to TRBD1 (5 bases). Between the trimmed V and J ends, which lost 7 bases and 0 bases, there was a span of 9 bases. The CDR3 covers 13 residues. The germline V gene has CDR1 LNHDA and CDR2 SQIVND (reference sequence). Written as DNA, the CDR3 is TGTGCCAGTAACCGGGGACCTAACTATGGCTACACCTTC. Residues: CASNRGPNYGYTF.

CDR3 nucleotide sequence: TGTGCCATCACTGAAACACAGGGTGTTTGGAAAGGCTACACCTTC. Amino acids: CAITETQGVWKGYTF. The rearrangement links TRBV10-3 to TRBJ1-2; D perhaps matches TRBD1 (6 bases). Trimming took off 7 bases at V and 8 bases at J, with 23 bases between the two ends. CDR3 length: 15 residues. Germline V gives CDR1 ENHRY, CDR2 SYGVKD.

The rearrangement joins TRBV5-1 to TRBJ2-7; a possible D gene is TRBD1 (5 bases). The CDR3 is 13 amino acids. V dropped 4 bases and J dropped 5 bases, with 13 bases sitting between them. Germline V gene sequence: CDR1 SGHRS, CDR2 YFSETQ. Here the CDR3 DNA reads TGCGCCAGCAGCCAAAAGGTCAGGGACGAGCAGTACTTC. Translated, it gives CASSQKVRDEQYF.

V usage is TRBV11-2 and J usage is TRBJ2-3; D possibly corresponds to TRBD2 (6 bases). The germline CDR1 and CDR2 sequences are SGHAT and FQNNGV. The CDR3 runs 13 residues. Trimming left V 10 bases short and J 6 bases short, with 17 bases between. The CDR3 nucleotides read TGTGCCACACGTAGACTAGTGGCGGATACGCAGTATTTT. Translating gives CATRRLVADTQYF.

This chain uses TRBV5-6 with TRBJ1-6; D perhaps matches TRBD1 (5 bases). Germline assignment: CDR1 SGHDT and CDR2 YYEEEE. V lost 0 bases, J lost 6 bases, and 10 bases lay in between. There are 15 residues in the CDR3. The CDR3 reads CASSLGGTGNSPLHF. DNA of the CDR3: TGTGCCAGCAGCTTGGGGGGCACTGGTAATTCACCCCTCCACTTT. Full variable domain (rest looked up from reference TRBV5-6 and TRBJ1-6): DAGVTQSPTHLIKTRGQQVTLRCSPKSGHDTVSWYQQALGQGPQFIFQYYEEEERQRGNFPDRFSGHQFPNYSSELNVNALLLGDSALYLCASSLGGTGNSPLHFGNGTRLTVT.

V usage is TRBV2 and J usage is TRBJ2-1; 13 bases fit TRBD2. The CDR3 is 17 residues long. V lost 6 bases, J lost 0 bases, and 5 bases stayed unmatched. Germline V gives CDR1 SNHLY, CDR2 FYNNEI. CDR3 coding DNA: TGTGCCAGCAGGACTAGCGGGGGGCGAAACTCCTACAATGAGCAGTTCTTC. Encoded protein: CASRTSGGRNSYNEQFF.

This sequence joins TRBV24-1 and TRBJ1-5; possibly TRBD1 for D (5 bases). Germline V gene sequence: CDR1 KGHDR, CDR2 SFDVKD. V was trimmed by 9 bases and J by 5 bases, leaving 13 bases between them. The CDR3 contains 13 residues. The CDR3 region is CATQGVGDQPQHF. In DNA, the CDR3 is TGTGCCACCCAGGGCGTCGGCGATCAGCCCCAGCATTTT.

The chain recombines TRBV4-1 with TRBJ1-5, with TRBD1 matching over 8 bases. The CDR3 contains 19 residues. Per germline, CDR1 MGHRA and CDR2 YSYEKL. J gave up 1 base and V 4 bases, and 15 bases lay outside the gene matches. As DNA, the CDR3 is TGCGCCAGCAGCCCCTCATTTAACCCGGACAGGGAGAGCAATCAGCCCCAGCATTTT. Translation: CASSPSFNPDRESNQPQHF.

This chain links TRBV14 with TRBJ2-1, with unresolved D. The germline CDR1 and CDR2 sequences are SGHDN and FVKESK. The CDR3 covers 11 residues. Trimming removed 2 bases at V and 10 bases at J, with 6 bases between. CDR3 loop: CASSQRTEQFF. DNA for the CDR3: TGTGCCAGCAGCCAAAGGACCGAGCAGTTCTTC.

This clone was seen only once. The chain carries TRBV3-1 (or the pseudogene TRBV3-2) and TRBJ2-1; TRBD2 matches 8 bases. The J segment lost 16 bases and the V segment lost 4 bases, leaving 12 bases of the junction unmatched. Looked up from germline, CDR1 is LGHDT and CDR2 is YNNKEL (reference sequence). The CDR3 runs to 13 residues. The CDR3 loop is CASSLKRGRSIFF. The CDR3, as DNA: TGTGCCAGCAGCCTCAAGCGGGGGAGGTCAATATTCTTC.